These 7 T cell receptor beta chains were all obtained from the same sample, sequenced in a study of neurological immune-mediated disorders. MiXCR was run by TCRdb on the 5' RACE reads, yielding one entry per CDR3 protein. The table includes 50,000 or so distinct CDR3 sequences, around 3.4% detected once. Sequenced input: PBMCs. The receptors here all came from a man aged 40-49 years with multiple sclerosis.

There are many counts of this clonotype. The V and J genes are TRBV3-1 and TRBJ2-5, with D perhaps matching TRBD2 (5 bases). The germline gives CDR1 LGHDT, CDR2 YNNKEL (reference sequence). This CDR3 comprises 16 residues. The V gene lost 4 bases and the J gene lost 2 bases, with 17 bases spanning the gap. The CDR3 DNA is TGTGCCAGCAGCCTTCGGGGTCGTGGCAGGCAAGAGACCCAGTACTTC. It specifies CASSLRGRGRQETQYF.

This clonotype was counted between two and nine times. The rearrangement joins TRBV5-1 to TRBJ1-4; no firm D call. Trimming left V 7 bases short and J 6 bases short, with 19 bases between. Germline CDR1 reads SGHRS; CDR2 reads YFSETQ. The CDR3 consists of 15 residues. CDR3: CASSSADSDYEKLFF. The CDR3 DNA is TGCGCCAGCTCCTCGGCGGACTCTGATTATGAAAAACTGTTTTTT.

CDR3 coding DNA: TGTGCCAGCAGCCTGGGGACTAGCGGGCGCACAGATACGCAGTATTTT. Translation gives CASSLGTSGRTDTQYF. The J gene is TRBJ2-3, the V gene TRBV12-3 or TRBV12-4, with 12 bases matching TRBD2. There are 16 residues in the CDR3. The junction had 5 bases not matched to a gene; V was cut back by 6 bases and J by 1 base.

This clonotype was seen repeatedly, ten times or more. This rearrangement joins TRBV18 to TRBJ1-4; 7 bases agree with TRBD1. CDR3 length: 15 amino acids. With V trimmed by 3 bases and J by 3 bases, 4 bases remained unmatched. CDR1 is KGHSH and CDR2 is LQKENI in the germline V gene. The CDR3 DNA sequence: TGTGCCAGCTCACCTACACAGGGGTCTAATGAAAAACTGTTTTTT. This sequence encodes CASSPTQGSNEKLFF.

This clonotype was seen ten or more times. In nucleotides, the CDR3 is TGTGCCAGCAGTGAAGTGCGGGGAAGGGGCTACACCTTC. The encoded protein is CASSEVRGRGYTF. This chain connects TRBV2 to TRBJ1-2; no clear D. V lost 1 base and J lost 8, with 11 bases in between. The CDR3 is 13 amino acids. The germline gives CDR1 SNHLY, CDR2 FYNNEI.

There are many counts of this clonotype. The rearrangement links TRBV20-1 to TRBJ2-5, with a tentative D call TRBD2 (7 bases). Germline lookup yields CDR1 DFQATT and CDR2 SNEGSKA (reference sequence). This CDR3 contains 15 residues. V was trimmed by 3 bases and J by 1 base, leaving 15 bases between them. The CDR3 coding sequence is TGCAGTGCTAGGGCGGGGGCCCAGGCCCAAGAGACCCAGTACTTC. Translation gives CSARAGAQAQETQYF.

This clonotype was found many times. The chain couples TRBV12-3 or TRBV12-4 to TRBJ1-5, with 8 bases fitting TRBD1. This CDR3 contains 14 residues. The ends lost 8 bases at V and 3 bases at J; junction bases unmatched: 6. The CDR3 DNA follows: TGTGCCAGCCGGGCGACAGGGGTCAATCAGCCCCAGCATTTT. It is translated as CASRATGVNQPQHF.